This record concerns one TCR beta chain sequence. As yet, its antigen is unknown. This record comes from a study of shared clonotypes between healthy human individuals. It was roughly 210 ng DNA, approximately 30,000 T cell genomes, that sorted-subset replicate PCRs used. Clones were read by immunoSEQ multiplex PCR, and TCRdb kept only the in-frame ones, dropping some. This table has 1.5 million to 2.5 million clones, about 95% appearing once. The naive CD8 population came from CD45RO-negative cells selected for CCR7, without terminally differentiated effector memory CD45RA+ cells. Whole-study findings and limits: Sharing across a few donors was seen in around 5% of naive CD4 clonotypes.

The clonotype was recovered from a man younger than 35 in good health. The sequenced sample was naive CD8+ T cells sorted from blood.

Written as DNA, the CDR3 is TGTGCCTGGAGTCCCCCCGAGGGTGGCGAGCAGTACTTC. This gives the protein CAWSPPEGGEQYF. The V call is TRBV30, the J call TRBJ2-7, with D possibly matching TRBD2 (5 bases). Germline V gene sequence: CDR1 GTSNPN, CDR2 SVGIG (reference sequence). Trimming removed 2 bases at V and 6 bases at J, with 14 bases between. The CDR3 is made up of 13 amino acids.